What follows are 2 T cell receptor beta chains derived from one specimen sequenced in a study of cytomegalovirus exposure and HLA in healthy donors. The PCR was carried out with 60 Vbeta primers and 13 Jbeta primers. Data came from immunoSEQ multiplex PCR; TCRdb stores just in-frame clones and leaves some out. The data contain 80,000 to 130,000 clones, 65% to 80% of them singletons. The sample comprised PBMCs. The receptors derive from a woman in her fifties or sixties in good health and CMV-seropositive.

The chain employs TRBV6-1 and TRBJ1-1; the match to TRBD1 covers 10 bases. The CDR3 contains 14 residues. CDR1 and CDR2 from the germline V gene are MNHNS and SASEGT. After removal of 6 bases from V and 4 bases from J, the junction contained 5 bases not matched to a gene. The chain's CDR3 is CASRPGQGLTEAFF. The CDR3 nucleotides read TGTGCCAGCAGACCGGGACAGGGGCTCACTGAAGCTTTCTTT.

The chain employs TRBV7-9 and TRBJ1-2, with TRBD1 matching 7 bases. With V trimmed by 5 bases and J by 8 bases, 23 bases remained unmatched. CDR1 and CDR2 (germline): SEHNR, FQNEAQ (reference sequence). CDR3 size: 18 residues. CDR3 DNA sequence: TGTGCCAGCAGCCGGGGACAGCCCGGTCGTACCCCGTACGGCGGCTACACCTTC. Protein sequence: CASSRGQPGRTPYGGYTF. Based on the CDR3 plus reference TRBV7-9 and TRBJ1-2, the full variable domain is DTGVSQNPRHKITKRGQNVTFRCDPISEHNRLYWYRQTLGQGPEFLTYFQNEAQLEKSRLLSDRFSAERPKGSFSTLEIQRTEQGDSAMYLCASSRGQPGRTPYGGYTFGSGTRLTVV.